One sample yielded the 25 T cell receptor beta chains listed below, sequenced in a study of T cells in Graves' hyperthyroidism and ophthalmopathy. RNA transcripts gave rise to amplified TCR beta CDR3 regions. The HTBI primer set was used in a first-round RT-PCR of the TCR CDR3. TCRdb reanalysed the multiplex PCR reads using MiXCR and keeps one entry per CDR3 protein. The profile shows hundreds of thousands of distinct CDR3 sequences, approximately 13% of them singletons. Sequencing was done on a sample of blood. The receptors stem from a woman under 30 with Graves' hyperthyroidism.

This clonotype was counted many times. The chain carries TRBV30 and TRBJ2-7, with 8 nucleotides matching TRBD1. Germline V gene data show CDR1 as GTSNPN and CDR2 as SVGIG (reference sequence). There are 13 residues in the CDR3. Trimming at V came to 1 base and at J to 4 bases, leaving 3 bases not matched to a gene. This chain's CDR3 is CAWSGDRWYEQYF. The CDR3 coding sequence is TGTGCCTGGAGTGGGGACAGGTGGTACGAGCAGTACTTC.

This clonotype appeared many times. The V and J genes are TRBV2 and TRBJ1-5; possibly TRBD1 for D (5 bases). V gave up 4 bases and J gave up 6 bases, with 16 bases separating them. Looked up from germline, CDR1 is SNHLY and CDR2 is FYNNEI. The CDR3 extends over 15 amino acids. The CDR3 bases are TGTGCCAGCAGTGCTGGAGACAGTACGGGTCAGCCCCAGCATTTT. This sequence encodes CASSAGDSTGQPQHF.

This sequence joins TRBV19 and TRBJ2-1, with D maybe TRBD2 (6 bases). Germline lookup yields CDR1 LNHDA and CDR2 SQIVND (reference sequence). The CDR3 totals 14 residues. V lost 5 bases, J lost 6 bases, and 14 bases lay in between. The CDR3 nucleotides are TGTGCCAGTAGTGTAGGAGGGAGGTTCAATGAGCAGTTCTTC. It encodes CASSVGGRFNEQFF. The full variable domain, rest sourced from reference TRBV19 and TRBJ2-1, is DGGITQSPKYLFRKEGQNVTLSCEQNLNHDAMYWYRQDPGQGLRLIYYSQIVNDFQKGDIAEGYSVSREKKESFPLTVTSAQKNPTAFYLCASSVGGRFNEQFFGPGTRLTVL.

This clonotype has just a few counts. This rearrangement joins TRBV6-2 or TRBV6-3 to TRBJ2-1; tentatively, D is TRBD2 (6 bases). V lost 2 bases, J lost 5 bases, and 13 bases lay in between. The CDR3 contains 15 residues. Germline CDR1 is MNHEY and CDR2 is SVGEGT. The CDR3 region is CASSYGGTGDNEQFF. DNA of the CDR3: TGTGCCAGCAGTTACGGCGGGACTGGGGACAATGAGCAGTTCTTC.

This clonotype was counted many times. J is TRBJ1-2 and V is TRBV6-1; 12 positions match TRBD1. The CDR3 consists of 15 residues. The germline CDR1 and CDR2 sequences are MNHNS and SASEGT. Trimming cost V 7 bases and J 2 bases; bases outside gene matches: 5. CDR3 in amino acids: CASTSGQGANYGYTF. CDR3 coding DNA: TGTGCCAGCACCTCGGGACAGGGGGCGAACTATGGCTACACCTTC.

This sequence joins TRBV5-1 and TRBJ1-4; 9 bases line up with TRBD1. There are 15 residues in the CDR3. CDR1 is SGHRS, CDR2 YFSETQ, per germline. After removal of 2 bases from V and 7 bases from J, the junction contained 6 bases not matched to a gene. CDR3 DNA sequence: TGCGCCAGCAGCTTTTGGGACAGGGAGTGTGAAAAACTGTTTTTT. Translated, it gives CASSFWDRECEKLFF.

At least ten counts were recorded for this clonotype. The chain couples TRBV10-3 to TRBJ2-2; a possible D gene is TRBD2 (5 bases). Germline V gene data show CDR1 as ENHRY and CDR2 as SYGVKD. This CDR3 spans 16 amino acids. V was clipped by 0 bases and J by 1 base, with 9 bases between them. The CDR3 DNA sequence: TGTGCCATCAGTGAGTCAATAGCGAGGAACACCGGGGAGCTGTTTTTT. This sequence encodes CAISESIARNTGELFF.

This clonotype was detected ten times or more. V gene TRBV7-3 combines with J gene TRBJ2-1, with TRBD1 as a possible D gene (7 bases). The CDR3 is made up of 15 amino acids. V was cut by 4 bases and J by 1 base, with 11 bases left in between. The germline gives CDR1 SGHTA, CDR2 FQGTGA. CDR3 loop: CASSSPGGSYNEQFF. The CDR3 nucleotides are TGTGCCAGCAGCTCCCCAGGGGGGTCCTACAATGAGCAGTTCTTC. Using reference TRBV7-3 and TRBJ2-1 for the parts outside the CDR3, the full variable domain is GAGVSQTPSNKVTEKGKYVELRCDPISGHTALYWYRQSLGQGPEFLIYFQGTGAADDSGLPNDRFFAVRPEGSVSTLKIQRTERGDSAVYLCASSSPGGSYNEQFFGPGTRLTVL.

In this sample, this clonotype turned up many times. The chain employs TRBV6-1 and TRBJ2-7; the D gene is possibly TRBD1 (6 bases). The CDR3 is 16 amino acids. Per the germline V gene, CDR1 is MNHNS and CDR2 is SASEGT. Trimming shortened V by 0 bases and J by 2 bases, and 14 bases separated the two germline ends. CDR3 DNA sequence: TGTGCCAGCAGTGAAGCTGAGGACAGTTCCCCCTACGAGCAGTACTTC. Amino acids: CASSEAEDSSPYEQYF.

The sample holds a few counts of this clonotype. V is TRBV20-1 and J is TRBJ2-3; 8 nucleotides line up with TRBD2. V lost 3 bases to trimming and J lost 8 bases; unmatched junction nucleotides: 4. Germline V gene sequence: CDR1 DFQATT, CDR2 SNEGSKA (reference sequence). The CDR3 spans 12 residues. The CDR3 coding sequence is TGCAGTGCTAGGATGGCGGGGGGTACGCAGTATTTT. Translating it yields CSARMAGGTQYF.

Remarks on this clonotype: This could be a read error, since a much larger clone is one nucleotide away. V usage is TRBV12-3 or TRBV12-4 and J usage is TRBJ1-6; D is ambiguous. The CDR3 length is 14 residues. The CDR3 DNA reads TGTGCCAGCACTCCCGACTCCTATAATTCACCCCCCCACTTT. This gives the protein CASTPDSYNSPPHF.

In its sample, this clonotype was seen many times. The rearrangement joins TRBV28 to TRBJ1-1; no clear D. The CDR3 covers 14 residues. Germline V lookup: CDR1 MDHEN, CDR2 SYDVKM. Trimming stripped 3 bases from V and 1 base from J, with 9 bases between. CDR3 in DNA: TGTGCCAGCAGTTTCAGGTTACAGAACACTGAAGCTTTCTTT. Protein: CASSFRLQNTEAFF.

This clonotype was picked up many times. This chain links TRBV2 with TRBJ2-1; the D gene is possibly TRBD2 (6 bases). V gave up 1 base and J gave up 2 bases, with 15 bases separating them. CDR1 is SNHLY, CDR2 FYNNEI, per germline. The CDR3 length is 17 residues. The CDR3 here is CASSEVELAPTYNEQFF. The CDR3 DNA reads as TGTGCCAGCAGTGAAGTGGAGCTAGCGCCAACCTACAATGAGCAGTTCTTC.

This clonotype was observed at least ten times. The J gene is TRBJ2-5, the V gene TRBV20-1, with 9 positions matching TRBD1. V lost 7 bases to trimming and J lost 5 bases; unmatched junction nucleotides: 8. The CDR3 covers 13 residues. CDR1 DFQATT and CDR2 SNEGSKA come from the germline V gene (reference sequence). In DNA form, the CDR3 reads TGCAGTGTTCTACAGGGGGCGAGTGAGACCCAGTACTTC. Translating gives CSVLQGASETQYF.

This clonotype was seen ten or more times. The chain carries TRBV6-1 and TRBJ2-7; 7 bases match TRBD1. Germline-derived CDR1 and CDR2 are MNHNS and SASEGT. The J segment lost 4 bases and the V segment lost 6 bases, leaving 6 bases of the junction unmatched. The CDR3 has 13 residues. The CDR3 sequence is CASRLHRGYEQYF. CDR3 coding DNA: TGTGCCAGCAGGTTACACAGGGGTTACGAGCAGTACTTC.

This clonotype was observed many times. The chain is built from TRBV15 and TRBJ2-1; TRBD2 agrees at 9 bases. The CDR3 length is 17 residues. The V and J ends lost 1 base and 4 bases, in that order; junction bases with no gene match: 8. CDR1 is LNHNV, CDR2 YYDKDF, per germline (reference sequence). The CDR3 coding sequence is TGTGCCACCAGCAGAGTACGCGGGACTAGCAGGTACAATGAGCAGTTCTTC. Encoded protein: CATSRVRGTSRYNEQFF.

This clonotype appeared many times. The J gene is TRBJ2-7, the V gene TRBV2, with 7 bases lining up with TRBD2. The germline gives CDR1 SNHLY, CDR2 FYNNEI. CDR3 size: 15 residues. V lost 6 bases to trimming and J lost 0 bases; unmatched junction nucleotides: 8. The chain's CDR3 is CASRGGAGSSYEQYF. For the CDR3, the DNA is TGTGCCAGCAGGGGGGGAGCGGGAAGCTCCTACGAGCAGTACTTC.

This clonotype was seen ten or more times. The chain combines TRBV28 with TRBJ2-7; 7 nucleotides agree with TRBD1. V gave up 11 bases and J gave up 6 bases; unmatched junction bases: 16. The CDR3 runs 14 residues. CDR1 and CDR2 (germline): MDHEN, SYDVKM. The CDR3 spells CAARSPTGVSEQYF. CDR3 sequence (DNA): TGTGCCGCCCGAAGCCCAACAGGGGTATCCGAGCAGTACTTC.

There are many counts of this clonotype. The chain carries TRBV29-1 and TRBJ2-7, with D perhaps TRBD2 (6 bases). Deletions cut 4 bases from V and 1 base from J, with 14 bases between. The CDR3 is made up of 14 amino acids. In germline, CDR1 is SQVTM, CDR2 ANQGSEA. CDR3 DNA sequence: TGCAGCGTTGTAGGGGACTTACTATCCTACGAGCAGTACTTC. Protein: CSVVGDLLSYEQYF.

This clonotype has a count of ten or more. CDR3 amino acids: CASTFASFSPLHF. CDR3 in DNA: TGTGCCAGCACCTTCGCCAGTTTTTCACCCCTCCACTTT. The genes are TRBV16 and TRBJ1-6, with D unresolved. The germline gives CDR1 KGHSY, CDR2 FQNENV. Trimming cost V 7 bases and J 9 bases, with 13 bases left between them. The CDR3 totals 13 residues.

The sample holds many counts of this clonotype. At one of its ends the junction is not consistent with the germline gene, which may arise from a read error. This chain uses TRBV5-1 with TRBJ1-2; D not certain. The CDR3 length is 12 residues. Looked up from germline, CDR1 is SGHRS and CDR2 is YFSETQ. The CDR3 sequence is CASSSDSYGYTF. The CDR3 DNA reads as TGTGCCAGCAGTTCGGATAGCTATGGCTACACCTTC.

This clonotype was recorded many times. CDR3 DNA: TGTGCCAGCAGCGCAAATGGAGGGTCTGGCTATGGCTACACCTTC. Its protein product is CASSANGGSGYGYTF. The chain combines TRBV2 with TRBJ1-2; unclear D gene. The V end lost 6 bases, the J end lost 4 bases, and 18 bases lay between the germline ends. This CDR3 has 15 amino acids. Germline loops: CDR1 SNHLY, CDR2 FYNNEI.

This clonotype appeared many times. V and J are TRBV30 and TRBJ1-1; maybe TRBD1 (5 bases). V lost 0 bases, J lost 1 base, and 18 bases lay in between. This CDR3 has 17 amino acids. Germline-derived CDR1 and CDR2 are GTSNPN and SVGIG (reference sequence). This chain's CDR3 is CAWSVGGSGRTNTEAFF. In DNA form, the CDR3 reads TGTGCCTGGAGTGTCGGGGGGTCGGGGCGGACGAACACTGAAGCTTTCTTT.

V is TRBV19 and J is TRBJ2-2; TRBD2 matches at 13 bases. CDR1 is LNHDA, CDR2 SQIVND, per germline (reference sequence). CDR3 length: 16 residues. Trimming cost V 3 bases and J 5 bases; bases outside gene matches: 3. The CDR3 bases are TGTGCCAGTAGTATTGGACTAGCGGGAGTTACCGGGGAGCTGTTTTTT. Protein sequence: CASSIGLAGVTGELFF.

This clonotype was observed many times. V is TRBV5-6 and J is TRBJ1-2; 9 nucleotides match TRBD1. V dropped 1 base and J dropped 8; count of bases not matched to a gene: 6. The germline V gene has CDR1 SGHDT and CDR2 YYEEEE. The CDR3 sequence is 14 residues long. Here the CDR3 reads CASSLWDREQGYTF. The CDR3 DNA reads TGTGCCAGCAGCTTGTGGGACAGGGAGCAGGGCTACACCTTC. The variable domain in full, completed from reference TRBV5-6 and TRBJ1-2, reads DAGVTQSPTHLIKTRGQQVTLRCSPKSGHDTVSWYQQALGQGPQFIFQYYEEEERQRGNFPDRFSGHQFPNYSSELNVNALLLGDSALYLCASSLWDREQGYTFGSGTRLTVV.